What follows are 15 T cell receptor beta chains derived from one specimen sequenced in a study of cytomegalovirus exposure and HLA in healthy donors. Primers included in the PCR were 60 Vbeta and 13 Jbeta primers. Measured with immunoSEQ multiplex PCR; TCRdb has only the in-frame clones, and not every one. Among tens of thousands of clones listed, about 73% were seen once. The sample comprised PBMCs. These receptors all come from a woman aged 60-75 years in good health and CMV-seropositive.

The chain employs TRBV28 and TRBJ1-1; no clear D gene. Trimming shortened V by 3 bases and J by 10 bases, and 12 bases separated the two germline ends. Germline-derived CDR1 and CDR2 are MDHEN and SYDVKM. The CDR3 has 12 residues. The CDR3 sequence: CASSFFGYRAFF. For the CDR3, the DNA is TGTGCCAGCAGTTTTTTCGGGTACCGAGCTTTCTTT.

This clone appeared a few times. This sequence joins TRBV7-2 and TRBJ2-3; 9 bases align to TRBD1. This CDR3 region has 17 residues. V lost 5 bases to trimming and J lost 10 bases; unmatched junction nucleotides: 19. Per germline, CDR1 SGHTA and CDR2 FQGNSA. CDR3 DNA: TGTGCCAGCAGCACCCCTCCGGGACAGGGAGTGGGATATGCGCAGTATTTT. It is translated as CASSTPPGQGVGYAQYF.

J is TRBJ2-7 and V is TRBV16; unclear D gene. The CDR3 consists of 15 residues. The germline gives CDR1 KGHSY, CDR2 FQNENV. Deletions cut 1 base from V and 3 bases from J, with 13 bases between. DNA of the CDR3: TGTGCCAGCAGCCAATTCCAGGAAACCCACTACGAGCAGTACTTC. Translated, it gives CASSQFQETHYEQYF.

V is TRBV18 and J is TRBJ2-7; 9 positions agree with TRBD1. The CDR3 extends over 14 amino acids. Per the germline V gene, CDR1 is KGHSH and CDR2 is LQKENI. The trim removed 2 bases at V and 3 bases at J, leaving 2 bases unmatched. CDR3 sequence: CASSPEGQGYEQYF. The CDR3 DNA follows: TGTGCCAGCTCACCAGAGGGACAGGGCTACGAGCAGTACTTC.

V gene TRBV5-4 combines with J gene TRBJ2-5, with 8 bases fitting TRBD1. The V and J ends lost 3 bases and 4 bases, in that order; junction bases with no gene match: 11. In germline, CDR1 is SGHNT, CDR2 YYREEE (reference sequence). CDR3 length equals 16 residues. CDR3 nucleotide sequence: TGTGCCAGCAGCTCCAACCAGGGGGCGCTTTTAGAGACCCAGTACTTC. It encodes CASSSNQGALLETQYF.

The chain employs TRBV9 and TRBJ1-2; 7 nucleotides line up with TRBD1. Germline CDR1 is SGDLS and CDR2 is YYNGEE. V gave up 3 bases and J gave up 0 bases; unmatched junction bases: 5. CDR3 size: 15 residues. This CDR3 reads CASSAQGSSNYGYTF. The CDR3 DNA follows: TGTGCCAGCAGCGCACAGGGGTCGTCTAACTATGGCTACACCTTC.

The chain combines TRBV7-2 with TRBJ2-7; D might be TRBD2 (6 bases). Deletions cut 8 bases from V and 3 bases from J, with 14 bases between. This CDR3 has 13 amino acids. Germline V gives CDR1 SGHTA, CDR2 FQGNSA. In DNA, the CDR3 is TGTGCCAGCGGCTGGGAGGCATACTACGAGCAGTACTTC. Translating gives CASGWEAYYEQYF.

The rearrangement uses TRBV10-3 and TRBJ1-1, with a tentative D call TRBD1 (5 bases). This CDR3 region has 14 residues. The V end lost 6 bases, the J end lost 1 base, and 12 bases lay between the germline ends. CDR1 ENHRY and CDR2 SYGVKD come from the germline V gene. The CDR3 DNA sequence: TGTGCCATCAGCGCACAGGCGAAGAACACTGAAGCTTTCTTT. Residues: CAISAQAKNTEAFF.

This chain joins TRBV5-1 and TRBJ1-1; 7 positions agree with TRBD1. The V segment lost 0 bases and the J segment 5 bases; nucleotides outside the gene matches: 7. This CDR3 comprises 15 residues. Germline values: CDR1 SGHRS, CDR2 YFSETQ. CDR3 amino acids: CASSLGQGSWTEAFF. CDR3 coding DNA: TGCGCCAGCAGCTTGGGACAGGGATCGTGGACTGAAGCTTTCTTT.

The J gene is TRBJ2-7, the V gene TRBV4-3, with D tentatively TRBD2 (6 bases). Germline CDR1 and CDR2: LGHNA and YSLEER. The germline V and J ends were trimmed by 1 base and 6 bases, with 16 bases remaining between them. The CDR3 runs 15 residues. The CDR3 coding sequence is TGCGCCAGCAGCCAAGGGGGGACTTCCCCAGGCGAGCAGTACTTC. Protein sequence: CASSQGGTSPGEQYF.

The chain recombines TRBV6-5 with TRBJ1-2; 8 bases map to TRBD1. J was trimmed by 6 bases and V by 2 bases; bases with no gene match: 5. Germline V gene sequence: CDR1 MNHEY, CDR2 SVGAGI. The CDR3 totals 14 residues. CDR3 nucleotide sequence: TGTGCCAGCAGTTACCGGACAGGGATTGATGGCTACACCTTC. Its protein is CASSYRTGIDGYTF.

The chain employs TRBV15 and TRBJ2-2; a possible D gene is TRBD2 (7 bases). Trimming took off 8 bases at V and 4 bases at J, with 20 bases between the two ends. Germline V gene sequence: CDR1 LNHNV, CDR2 YYDKDF (reference sequence). CDR3 length: 16 amino acids. The CDR3 spells CATRRGGTVLTGELFF. The CDR3 nucleotides are TGTGCCACCCGGAGGGGGGGGACGGTTCTCACCGGGGAGCTGTTTTTT.

The J gene is TRBJ1-1, the V gene TRBV4-3; no clear D gene. There are 14 residues in the CDR3. Germline CDR1 and CDR2: LGHNA and YSLEER. Between the trimmed V and J ends, which lost 4 bases and 1 base, there was a span of 10 bases. DNA of the CDR3: TGCGCCAGCAGCCGCTCAATACAGAACACTGAAGCTTTCTTT. The encoded protein is CASSRSIQNTEAFF.

The CDR3 nucleotides read TGTGCCAGCAGCCCTGACGGGGTCTCCTACAATGAGCAGTTCTTC. Its protein product is CASSPDGVSYNEQFF. V is TRBV11-3 and J is TRBJ2-1, with D perhaps matching TRBD2 (5 bases). Germline-derived CDR1 and CDR2 are SGHNT and YENEEA. The CDR3 is 15 amino acids. V was cut by 5 bases and J by 0 bases, with 11 bases left in between.

The rearrangement joins TRBV5-6 to TRBJ1-2; 9 nucleotides agree with TRBD1. Trimming at V came to 4 bases and at J to 7 bases, leaving 11 bases not matched to a gene. There are 15 residues in the CDR3. Germline loops: CDR1 SGHDT, CDR2 YYEEEE. The CDR3 spells CASSVSGQGNRGYTF. The CDR3, as DNA: TGTGCCAGCAGCGTCTCGGGACAGGGTAACCGTGGCTACACCTTC.